This T cell receptor (beta chain) was captured in a study of Graves' ophthalmopathy and Graves' hyperthyroidism. Across the whole study: At the time of initial diagnosis and before any treatment, peripheral blood was collected.

As the template, RNA transcripts were used to amplify TCR beta CDR3 regions. Amplification began with first-round RT-PCR using HTBI primers, then second-round multiplex PCR was performed. Using its own MiXCR run on the multiplex PCR reads, TCRdb lists one record per CDR3 protein. The table includes 170,000 or so distinct CDR3 sequences, approximately 38% detected once. Moderately to severely active ophthalmopathy under 3 months, CAS at least 3, NOSPECS at least 4. The sequence derives from a woman in her forties with Graves' ophthalmopathy. Sequencing was done on a sample of peripheral blood.

CDR3 nucleotides: TGTGCCAGCACCTCGACAGGGGGCGAGCAGTACTTC. Translated, it gives CASTSTGGEQYF. The rearrangement links TRBV6-1 to TRBJ2-7; 9 nucleotides match TRBD1. From germline, CDR1 is MNHNS and CDR2 SASEGT. The CDR3 runs to 12 residues. V was clipped by 7 bases and J by 6 bases; unmatched bases: 4.